This TCR beta chain was observed in a study of blood T cell repertoires in COVID-19. Study-wide context: Samples representing acute and convalescent COVID-19 were sourced from the United States, Italy and Spain. Sample material is recorded as cDNA or gDNA derived from T cells, B-cell-depleted T cells, or PBMCs.

In the original workflow: Reference gene primers were amplified, and this amplification served to estimate nucleated cell counts. Repertoires were generated with immunoSEQ multiplex PCR, while TCRdb's copy carries only in-frame clones and drops some. V and J calls and clone size follow that table, whereas D and trimming were derived from the DNA. The sample contains around 130,000 clones, 88% of which appear only once. This CDR3 is 18 amino acids long. The specimen sequenced was peripheral blood. This TCR derives from a man between 65 and 80 years old with active COVID-19. The chain couples TRBV21-1 to TRBJ2-5; the table's D call of TRBD1 was not tested on the DNA. TRBV21-1 is recorded as a pseudogene. The CDR3 coding sequence is TGTGCCAGCAGCAAATATGGGGGACAGGGGGAATTCATAGAGACCCAGTACTTC. Amino acid sequence: CASSKYGGQGEFIETQYF.